This T cell receptor beta chain appears in the sequencing data of a study of CD8+ T cells in alopecia areata. The V end was cut by 1 base, the J end by 6 bases, with 19 bases between. This CDR3 comprises 15 residues. The germline V gene has CDR1 GTSNPN and CDR2 SVGIG (reference sequence). Sequencing templates came from extracted RNA that was reverse transcribed into cDNA. Clones were read by immunoSEQ multiplex PCR, and TCRdb kept only the in-frame ones, dropping some. Among around 140,000 clones, about 51% were seen once, and the ten largest hold roughly 0.9%. The TCR originated in a human donor with alopecia areata. Sequencing used CD4+ T cells sorted from blood, obtained at week 0. The chain uses TRBV30 and TRBJ2-7; D ambiguous. CDR3 bases: TGTGCCTGGAGTGAACAAGTCGGGCCCCTCCGCGAGCAGTACTTC. Translating it yields CAWSEQVGPLREQYF.